This is a list of T cell receptor beta chains from one sample in a study of early T cells in non-severe SARS-CoV-2 infection. A single record per CDR3 protein comes from TCRdb applying MiXCR to the 5' RACE reads. The sample has approximately 98,000 distinct CDR3 sequences, 12% seen once. The specimen was whole blood. Receptors originate from an adult who was a healthcare worker with PCR-confirmed SARS-CoV-2 infection or an uninfected control (not recorded which). The CDR3 runs from the conserved cysteine through the conserved F or W. The order of the fields is clone size, D gene, J gene, V gene, CDR3 protein, CDR3 DNA. A D gene is named only where the DNA matches it firmly. Size is omitted from some rows. Given values are once, few, many or a class for expanded clones.

size: -; D: TRBD1; J: TRBJ2-7; V: TRBV28; CDR3: CASSSPSGTGGSEQYF; DNA: TGTGCCAGCAGTTCCCCCTCCGGGACAGGGGGTTCCGAGCAGTACTTC
size: many; D: -; J: TRBJ1-2; V: TRBV4-1; CDR3: CASSQDLGWPAGYTF; DNA: TGCGCCAGCAGCCAAGATCTTGGGTGGCCAGCGGGCTACACCTTC
size: few; D: -; J: TRBJ2-2; V: TRBV7-2; CDR3: CASSSTSVAGELFF; DNA: TGTGCCAGCAGCTCGACGTCAGTAGCCGGGGAGCTGTTTTTT
size: few; D: -; J: TRBJ2-4; V: TRBV11-2; CDR3: CASSLGAIQYF; DNA: TGTGCCAGCAGCTTGGGGGCTATTCAGTACTTC
size: many; D: -; J: TRBJ2-3; V: TRBV20-1; CDR3: CSAVAASSTDTQYF; DNA: TGCAGTGCTGTAGCGGCCTCTAGCACAGATACGCAGTATTTT
size: -; D: -; J: TRBJ2-3; V: TRBV20-1; CDR3: CSANGGGQDTQYF; DNA: TGCAGTGCTAATGGGGGGGGGCAAGATACGCAGTATTTT
size: many; D: -; J: TRBJ2-7; V: TRBV20-1; CDR3: CSVPSRGLRWQYF; DNA: TGCAGTGTCCCTTCGCGGGGCCTACGATGGCAGTACTTC
size: few; D: TRBD1; J: TRBJ2-3; V: TRBV12-3/TRBV12-4; CDR3: CASSRDRGAGTDTQYF; DNA: TGTGCCAGCAGTCGGGACAGGGGCGCTGGCACAGATACGCAGTATTTT
size: many; D: -; J: TRBJ1-1; V: TRBV21-1; CDR3: CASSKRVTEAFF; DNA: TGTGCCAGCAGCAAACGGGTCACTGAAGCTTTCTTT
size: -; D: -; J: TRBJ2-7; V: TRBV6-2/TRBV6-3; CDR3: CASSYLGITYEQYF; DNA: TGTGCCAGCAGTTATCTGGGAATTACCTACGAGCAGTACTTC
size: -; D: TRBD1; J: TRBJ2-2; V: TRBV6-6; CDR3: CASSPTGYTGELFF; DNA: TGTGCCAGCAGCCCGACAGGGTACACCGGGGAGCTGTTTTTT
size: many; D: TRBD1; J: TRBJ2-5; V: TRBV20-1; CDR3: CSATRGTGGQETQYF; DNA: TGCAGTGCTACCAGAGGGACAGGGGGCCAAGAGACCCAGTACTTC
size: -; D: TRBD2; J: TRBJ2-1; V: TRBV28; CDR3: CASSSTGTKFF; DNA: TGTGCCAGCAGTTCCACCGGGACTAAGTTCTTC
size: few; D: TRBD2; J: TRBJ2-1; V: TRBV7-9; CDR3: CASTLSGGAYEQFF; DNA: TGTGCCAGCACGCTTAGCGGGGGGGCCTATGAGCAGTTCTTC
size: -; D: -; J: TRBJ1-1; V: TRBV5-1; CDR3: CASSLSGAAGTEAFF; DNA: TGCGCCAGCAGCTTGTCAGGGGCGGCGGGCACTGAAGCTTTCTTT
size: -; D: TRBD1; J: TRBJ2-3; V: TRBV2; CDR3: CASSPGTGANTQYF; DNA: TGTGCCAGCAGTCCCGGGACAGGGGCAAATACGCAGTATTTT
size: many; D: TRBD1; J: TRBJ2-7; V: TRBV20-1; CDR3: CSVGTGPSYEQYF; DNA: TGCAGTGTTGGGACAGGCCCCTCCTACGAGCAGTACTTC
size: few; D: TRBD2; J: TRBJ2-3; V: TRBV5-4; CDR3: CASSTRTSGSTDTQYF; DNA: TGTGCCAGCAGTACTAGGACTAGCGGGAGCACAGATACGCAGTATTTT
size: many; D: -; J: TRBJ1-4; V: TRBV28; CDR3: CASSRRTATNEKLFF; DNA: TGTGCCAGCAGCCGAAGGACAGCAACTAATGAAAAACTGTTTTTT
size: -; D: -; J: TRBJ1-2; V: TRBV14; CDR3: CASSHRTVGGVYGYTF; DNA: TGTGCCAGCAGCCATCGGACAGTTGGAGGGGTCTATGGCTACACCTTC
size: few; D: -; J: TRBJ1-1; V: TRBV28; CDR3: CASSSLVSFEAFF; DNA: TGTGCCAGCAGTTCCCTGGTTAGTTTTGAAGCTTTCTTT
size: -; D: -; J: TRBJ2-1; V: TRBV7-3; CDR3: CASSPARAGEQFF; DNA: TGTGCCAGCAGCCCCGCCCGAGCGGGTGAGCAGTTCTTC
size: many; D: -; J: TRBJ2-1; V: TRBV19; CDR3: CASGYGGNNEQFF; DNA: TGTGCCAGTGGGTATGGAGGAAACAATGAGCAGTTCTTC
size: once; D: TRBD2; J: TRBJ2-7; V: TRBV28; CDR3: CASSFIASGSNPYEQYF; DNA: TGTGCCAGCAGTTTTATCGCTAGCGGGTCTAACCCCTACGAGCAGTACTTC
size: -; D: -; J: TRBJ1-4; V: TRBV20-1; CDR3: CSARQGPGGEKLFF; DNA: TGCAGTGCTAGACAGGGGCCTGGGGGTGAAAAACTGTTTTTT
size: few; D: -; J: TRBJ2-3; V: TRBV3-1; CDR3: CASSQHDSTDTQYF; DNA: TGTGCCAGCAGCCAACACGACAGCACAGATACGCAGTATTTT
size: -; D: -; J: TRBJ2-7; V: TRBV10-3; CDR3: CAISEKENSYEQYF; DNA: TGTGCCATCAGTGAGAAGGAAAACTCCTACGAGCAGTACTTC
size: -; D: -; J: TRBJ2-7; V: TRBV20-1; CDR3: CSARARGENSYEQYF; DNA: TGCAGTGCTAGAGCCAGGGGGGAGAACTCCTACGAGCAGTACTTC
size: -; D: -; J: TRBJ2-3; V: TRBV28; CDR3: CASSPPGDTQYF; DNA: TGTGCCAGCAGCCCCCCGGGAGATACGCAGTATTTT
size: many; D: -; J: TRBJ1-5; V: TRBV3-1; CDR3: CASSQDLGQPQHF; DNA: TGTGCCAGCAGCCAAGATCTCGGGCAGCCCCAGCATTTT
size: -; D: -; J: TRBJ2-1; V: TRBV4-1; CDR3: CASSHDGPEQFF; DNA: TGCGCCAGCAGTCACGACGGGCCTGAGCAGTTCTTC
size: -; D: -; J: TRBJ2-3; V: TRBV11-2; CDR3: CASRSGWADTQYF; DNA: TGTGCCAGCCGGTCCGGCTGGGCAGATACGCAGTATTTT
size: many; D: -; J: TRBJ1-2; V: TRBV7-9; CDR3: CASSVWDTEPYGYTF; DNA: TGTGCCAGCAGCGTTTGGGACACGGAGCCCTATGGCTACACCTTC
size: -; D: -; J: TRBJ1-1; V: TRBV29-1; CDR3: CSAVQRNTEAFF; DNA: TGCAGCGCTGTACAAAGGAACACTGAAGCTTTCTTT
size: few; D: -; J: TRBJ1-2; V: TRBV20-1; CDR3: CSALSRDDGYTF; DNA: TGCAGTGCCCTTTCCAGAGATGATGGCTACACCTTC
size: few; D: -; J: TRBJ1-3; V: TRBV7-2; CDR3: CASSLVVNSGNTIYF; DNA: TGTGCCAGCAGCTTAGTTGTCAACTCTGGAAACACCATATATTTT
size: -; D: -; J: TRBJ2-4; V: TRBV6-5; CDR3: CASWERGKNIQYF; DNA: TGTGCCAGCTGGGAAAGGGGGAAAAACATTCAGTACTTC
size: many; D: -; J: TRBJ2-3; V: TRBV27; CDR3: CASSLRGTPADTQYF; DNA: TGTGCCAGCAGTTTAAGGGGGACGCCTGCAGATACGCAGTATTTT
size: few; D: -; J: TRBJ2-3; V: TRBV18; CDR3: CASSPLGRPADTQYF; DNA: TGTGCCAGCTCACCACTGGGTAGACCCGCAGATACGCAGTATTTT
size: few; D: -; J: TRBJ2-3; V: TRBV11-1; CDR3: CASSLETAGLDTQYF; DNA: TGTGCCAGCAGCTTAGAGACAGCCGGATTAGATACGCAGTATTTT
size: many; D: -; J: TRBJ2-7; V: TRBV18; CDR3: CASSPVPGAHSYEQYF; DNA: TGTGCCAGCTCACCCGTCCCGGGGGCACACTCCTACGAGCAGTACTTC
size: few; D: TRBD1; J: TRBJ1-6; V: TRBV4-1; CDR3: CASSQEPDRDGSPLHF; DNA: TGCGCCAGCAGCCAAGAACCAGACAGGGACGGGTCACCCCTCCACTTT
size: many; D: -; J: TRBJ2-7; V: TRBV20-1; CDR3: CSARVPADPSYEQYF; DNA: TGCAGTGCTAGAGTCCCGGCCGATCCCAGCTACGAGCAGTACTTC
size: -; D: -; J: TRBJ2-3; V: TRBV7-8; CDR3: CASSPGSVTDTQYF; DNA: TGTGCCAGCAGCCCAGGTTCGGTCACAGATACGCAGTATTTT
size: -; D: TRBD2; J: TRBJ2-5; V: TRBV28; CDR3: CASSSASGVKETQYF; DNA: TGTGCCAGCAGTTCGGCTAGCGGGGTAAAAGAGACCCAGTACTTC
size: many; D: -; J: TRBJ2-7; V: TRBV6-5; CDR3: CASSYSPTGTYEQYF; DNA: TGTGCCAGCAGTTACTCCCCGACGGGTACTTACGAGCAGTACTTC